The clone carrying this TCR beta chain showed up many times. Its cognate antigen is unknown. This CDR3 contains 15 residues. Per germline, CDR1 SGHTA and CDR2 FQGNSA. Losses at the gene ends were 5 bases for V and 6 bases for J; bases not matched to a gene: 6. TCRdb independently ran MiXCR on the RACE reads; one entry per CDR3 protein. This sample has around 200,000 distinct CDR3 sequences, with 20% to 25% found just once. This specimen comes from a study of human T cells and chemical hapten exposure. Study background: Skin of the upper inner arm, approximately 2 cm by approximately 2 cm, received 2% DPC for sensitization. Findings and limits, study-wide: No alteration of TCRs above 1 in 1000 frequency was seen with DPC sensitization.

Time point reported: patch test 3, about 24 weeks after DPC sensitization. Specified treatment: therapeutic diphenylcyclopropenone sensitization with weekly scalp DPC. The specimen was whole blood, collected in connection with sensitization to the hapten diphenylcyclopropenone (DPC). The receptor comes from a woman aged 40-49 years with alopecia areata. Some clones in this sample may be carry-over from other donors' samples. V is TRBV7-2 and J is TRBJ2-7; TRBD2 agrees at 14 bases. CDR3 amino acids: CASSPGLAGVREQYF. The CDR3 region has the DNA TGTGCCAGCAGCCCGGGACTAGCGGGAGTACGCGAGCAGTACTTC.